This entry features one TCR beta chain sequence. The specificity of this receptor is unknown. The input lacks base qualities; no much larger clone sits a single base away. The data belong to a study of OX40 agonist ivuxolimab in advanced cancers. General notes on the study: Ivuxolimab, which targeted the costimulatory receptor OX40 (CD134), was an agonistic, fully human IgG2 monoclonal antibody. The paper covers the monotherapy dose-escalation part of the phase I ivuxolimab trial, which included N ≈ 57 patients. Patients were allowed to have had prior anti-PD-1, anti-PD-L1 or anti-CTLA-4 therapy, and approximately 40% of the dose-escalation patients had been treated with checkpoint inhibitors. Of the approximately 54 patients in dose escalation, some 19 had hepatocellular carcinoma, about 15 had melanoma, 9 had renal cell carcinoma and 9 had head and neck cancer. Partial responses occurred in three dose-escalation patients, of whom one had hepatocellular carcinoma and two had cutaneous melanoma. Peripheral TCRbeta sequencing aimed to test whether ivuxolimab altered TCR sequence diversity and caused clonal T-cell expansion. Intravenous ivuxolimab was administered to patients every 2 weeks at six dose levels: 0.01, 0.1, 0.3, 1.5, 3 and 10 mg/kg. In the dose-escalation cohort, 75% to 90% of patients were male, and the mean age was approximately 60 years with a range of roughly 20 to 80. Study-wide conclusions, independent of this receptor: Which antigens the clonally expanded peripheral T cells were specific for was not determined. At doses from 0.1 to 3.0 mg/kg, clonal expansion was seen in both CD4+ and CD8+ blood T cells between baseline and week 6. Partial responders in the 0.1-3.0 mg/kg groups had among the lowest normalized peripheral clonal expansion, especially among CD8+ T cells. Low levels of normalized T-cell clonal expansion were also seen in some patients who did not respond. After ivuxolimab, expanded clones were on average more numerous among CD8+ T cells than among CD4+ T cells.

V sheds 3 bases and J sheds 0 bases, leaving 8 bases between their ends. Taken from the germline V gene, the CDR1 and CDR2 loops are MDHEN and SYDVKM. The CDR3, from cysteine to phenylalanine, totals 14 residues. CDR3 DNA is the only sequence kept; it has 42 bases, read in frame from the first base. The trial excluded patients who had a history of autoimmune disease or who were on systemic immunosuppression. Peripheral blood for TCR sequencing was collected from all dose cohorts at baseline, on cycle 4 day 1, and on cycle 7 day 1. The samples were taken from a phase I, first-in-human, multicenter, open-label dose-escalation trial of ivuxolimab. Adults with locally advanced or metastatic melanoma, renal cell carcinoma, hepatocellular carcinoma or head and neck squamous cell carcinoma were enrolled in the trial. Before TCR sequencing, CD4+ T cells and CD8+ T cells from peripheral blood were sorted into separate populations.

For sequencing of the TCRbeta CDR3 region, genomic DNA was extracted from the sorted cells. TCRbeta CDR3 regions were sequenced using the immunoSEQ Assay. In its TCRdb copy, this immuneACCESS table keeps in-frame sequences only and misses some clones. Where compared with another copy, unresolved V genes explain less than half of these, and the others have no known cause. The sample data list 52,000 or so clones, and roughly 94% of these were observed just once. The ten largest make up approximately 12% of the sample. The sequence derives from an adult with an advanced solid tumor such as melanoma, head and neck, liver or kidney cancer. This sequence uses TRBV28 and TRBJ1-2; the D gene cannot be named for sure. The sequences come from CD4+ or CD8+ T cells sorted from blood, collected in a trial of the OX40 agonist ivuxolimab. Read as DNA, the sequence is TGTGCCAGCAGTTTGCCCCTAGCTAACTATGGCTACACCTTC. It codes for CASSLPLANYGYTF.